This TCR beta chain was recorded in a study of cytomegalovirus exposure and HLA in healthy donors. CDR1 is SGHAT, CDR2 FQNNGV, per germline. With V trimmed by 2 bases and J by 2 bases, 2 bases remained unmatched. CDR3 length: 14 amino acids. Amplification used 60 Vbeta primers and 13 Jbeta primers. The method was immunoSEQ multiplex PCR; TCRdb's version includes in-frame clones alone and lacks a portion of them. The repertoire has under 200,000 clones, roughly 79% of them found once; the top ten carry over 12%. Findings of the study overall: Diagnosis of cytomegalovirus status made by the classifier reportedly showed high specificity and sensitivity. V- and J-gene trimming in TCR beta was tied to a missense DCLRE1C variant by an analysis performed later.

As regards this clone: Its antigen is not identified.

The sample taken for sequencing was PBMCs. The V and J genes are TRBV11-2 and TRBJ2-5; TRBD2 matches at 7 bases. This clonotype was obtained from a man between 50 and 59 years old in good health and CMV-seropositive. CDR3 amino acids: CASSLSRGQETQYF. CDR3 sequence (DNA): TGTGCCAGCAGCTTATCGCGGGGGCAAGAGACCCAGTACTTC.